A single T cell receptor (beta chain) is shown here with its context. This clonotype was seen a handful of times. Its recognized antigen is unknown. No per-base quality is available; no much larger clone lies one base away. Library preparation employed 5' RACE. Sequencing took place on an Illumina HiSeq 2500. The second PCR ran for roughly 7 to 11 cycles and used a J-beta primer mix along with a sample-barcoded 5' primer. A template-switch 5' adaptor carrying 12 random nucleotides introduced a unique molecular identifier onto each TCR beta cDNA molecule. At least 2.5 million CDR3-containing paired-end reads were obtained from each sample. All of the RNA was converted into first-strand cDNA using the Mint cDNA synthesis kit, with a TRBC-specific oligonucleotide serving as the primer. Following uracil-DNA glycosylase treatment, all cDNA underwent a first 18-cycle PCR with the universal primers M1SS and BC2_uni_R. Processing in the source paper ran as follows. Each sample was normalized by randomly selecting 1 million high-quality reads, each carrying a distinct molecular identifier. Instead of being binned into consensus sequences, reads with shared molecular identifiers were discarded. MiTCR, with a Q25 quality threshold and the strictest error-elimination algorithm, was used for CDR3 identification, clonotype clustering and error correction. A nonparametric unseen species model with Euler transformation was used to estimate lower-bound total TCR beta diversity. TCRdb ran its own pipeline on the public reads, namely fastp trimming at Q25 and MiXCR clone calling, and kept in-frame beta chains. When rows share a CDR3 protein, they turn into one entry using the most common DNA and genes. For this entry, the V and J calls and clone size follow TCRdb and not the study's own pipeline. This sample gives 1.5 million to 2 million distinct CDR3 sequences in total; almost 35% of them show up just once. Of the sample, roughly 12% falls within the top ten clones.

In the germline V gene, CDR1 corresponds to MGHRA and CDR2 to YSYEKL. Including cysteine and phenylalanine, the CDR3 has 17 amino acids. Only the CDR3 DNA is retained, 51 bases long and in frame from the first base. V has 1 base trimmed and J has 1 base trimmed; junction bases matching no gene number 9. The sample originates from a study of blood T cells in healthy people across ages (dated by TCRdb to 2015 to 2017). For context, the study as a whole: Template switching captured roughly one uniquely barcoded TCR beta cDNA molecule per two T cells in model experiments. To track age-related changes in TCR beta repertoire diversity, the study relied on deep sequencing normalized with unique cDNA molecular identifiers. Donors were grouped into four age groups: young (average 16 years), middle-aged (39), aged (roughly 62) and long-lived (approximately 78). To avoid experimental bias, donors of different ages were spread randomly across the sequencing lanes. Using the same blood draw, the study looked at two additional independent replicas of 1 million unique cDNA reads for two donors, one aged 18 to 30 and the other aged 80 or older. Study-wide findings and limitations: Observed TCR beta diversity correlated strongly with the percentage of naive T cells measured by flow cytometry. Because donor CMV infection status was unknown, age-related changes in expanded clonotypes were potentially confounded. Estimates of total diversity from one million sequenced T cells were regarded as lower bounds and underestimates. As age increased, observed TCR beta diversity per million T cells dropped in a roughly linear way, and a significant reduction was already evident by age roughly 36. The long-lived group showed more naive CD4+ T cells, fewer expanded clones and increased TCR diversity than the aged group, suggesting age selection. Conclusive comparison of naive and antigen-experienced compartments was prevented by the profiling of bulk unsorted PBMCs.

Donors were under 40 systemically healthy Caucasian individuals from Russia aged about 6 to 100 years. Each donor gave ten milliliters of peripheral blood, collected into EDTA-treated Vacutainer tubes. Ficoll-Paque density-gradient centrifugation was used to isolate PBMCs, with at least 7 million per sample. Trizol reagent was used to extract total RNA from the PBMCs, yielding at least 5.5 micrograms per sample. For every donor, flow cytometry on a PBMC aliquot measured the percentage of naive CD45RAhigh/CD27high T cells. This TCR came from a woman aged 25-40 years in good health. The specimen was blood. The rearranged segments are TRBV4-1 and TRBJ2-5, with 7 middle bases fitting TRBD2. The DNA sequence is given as TGCGCCAGCAGCCAAGGGTACGGGGGGAGTATCCAAGAGACCCAGTACTTC. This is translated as CASSQGYGGSIQETQYF.